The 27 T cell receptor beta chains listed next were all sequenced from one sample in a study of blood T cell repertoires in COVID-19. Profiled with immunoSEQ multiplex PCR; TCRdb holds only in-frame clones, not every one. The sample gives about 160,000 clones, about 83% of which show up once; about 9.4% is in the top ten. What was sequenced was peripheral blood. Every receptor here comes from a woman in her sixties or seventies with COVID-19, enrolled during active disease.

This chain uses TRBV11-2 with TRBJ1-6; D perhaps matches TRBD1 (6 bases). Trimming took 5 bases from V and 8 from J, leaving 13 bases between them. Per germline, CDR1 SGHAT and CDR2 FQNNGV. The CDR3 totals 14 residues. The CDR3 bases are TGTGCCAGCAGCCCAGGGGCTAAGGATTCACCCCTCCACTTT. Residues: CASSPGAKDSPLHF.

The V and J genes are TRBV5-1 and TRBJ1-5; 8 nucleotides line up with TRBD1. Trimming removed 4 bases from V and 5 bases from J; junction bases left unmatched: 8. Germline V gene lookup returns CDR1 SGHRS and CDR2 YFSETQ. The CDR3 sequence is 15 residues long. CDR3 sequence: CASSMTGEFYQPQHF. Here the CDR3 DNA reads TGCGCCAGCAGCATGACAGGGGAATTTTATCAGCCCCAGCATTTT. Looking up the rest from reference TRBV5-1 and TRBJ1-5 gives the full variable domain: KAGVTQTPRYLIKTRGQQVTLSCSPISGHRSVSWYQQTPGQGLQFLFEYFSETQRNKGNFPGRFSGRQFSNSRSEMNVSTLELGDSALYLCASSMTGEFYQPQHFGDGTRLSIL.

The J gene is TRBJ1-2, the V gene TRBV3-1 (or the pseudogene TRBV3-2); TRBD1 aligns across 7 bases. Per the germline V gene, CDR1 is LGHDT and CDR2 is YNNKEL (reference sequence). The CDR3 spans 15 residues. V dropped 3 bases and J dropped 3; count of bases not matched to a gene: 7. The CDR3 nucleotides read TGTGCCAGCAGCCAGGCGACGGGACAGTACTATGGCTACACCTTC. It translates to CASSQATGQYYGYTF.

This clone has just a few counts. The CDR3: CASSIDLTGNNSPLHF. The CDR3 DNA reads as TGTGCCAGTAGTATAGACCTGACAGGGAACAATTCACCCCTCCACTTT. The chain carries TRBV19 and TRBJ1-6, with 7 bases that match TRBD1. The CDR3 length is 16 residues. Germline trimming cut 0 bases from V and 7 bases from J; bases unmatched to any gene: 6. Germline V CDR1 and CDR2: LNHDA, SQIVND (reference sequence).

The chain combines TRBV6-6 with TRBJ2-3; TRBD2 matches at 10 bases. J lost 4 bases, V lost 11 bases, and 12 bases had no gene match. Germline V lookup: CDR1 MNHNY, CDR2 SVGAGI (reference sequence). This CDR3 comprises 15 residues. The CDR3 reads CAHTEAGGIADTQYF. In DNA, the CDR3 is TGTGCCCACACCGAAGCGGGGGGGATCGCAGATACGCAGTATTTT.

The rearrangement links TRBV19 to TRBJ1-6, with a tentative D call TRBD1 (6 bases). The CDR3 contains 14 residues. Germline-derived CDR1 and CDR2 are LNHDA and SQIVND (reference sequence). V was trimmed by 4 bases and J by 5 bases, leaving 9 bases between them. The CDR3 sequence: CASSRGQDNSPLHF. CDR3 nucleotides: TGTGCCAGTAGTAGGGGACAAGATAATTCACCCCTCCACTTT. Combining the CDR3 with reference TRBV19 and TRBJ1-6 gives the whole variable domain DGGITQSPKYLFRKEGQNVTLSCEQNLNHDAMYWYRQDPGQGLRLIYYSQIVNDFQKGDIAEGYSVSREKKESFPLTVTSAQKNPTAFYLCASSRGQDNSPLHFGNGTRLTVT.

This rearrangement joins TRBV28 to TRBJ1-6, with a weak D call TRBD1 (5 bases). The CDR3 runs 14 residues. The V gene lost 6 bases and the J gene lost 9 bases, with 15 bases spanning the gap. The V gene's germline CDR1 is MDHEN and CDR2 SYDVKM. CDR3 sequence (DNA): TGTGCCAGCAGCCTCAGGGTGGTTGGTTCACCCCTCCACTTT. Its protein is CASSLRVVGSPLHF.

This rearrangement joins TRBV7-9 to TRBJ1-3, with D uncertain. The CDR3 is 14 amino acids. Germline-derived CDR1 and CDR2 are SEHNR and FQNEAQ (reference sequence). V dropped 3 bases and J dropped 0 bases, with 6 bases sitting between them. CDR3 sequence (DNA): TGTGCCAGCAGCTTTCCAGGCTCTGGAAACACCATATATTTT. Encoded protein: CASSFPGSGNTIYF.

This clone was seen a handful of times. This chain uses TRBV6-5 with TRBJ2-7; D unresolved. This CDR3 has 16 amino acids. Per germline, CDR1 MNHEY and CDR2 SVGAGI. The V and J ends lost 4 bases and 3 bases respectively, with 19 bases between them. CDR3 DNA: TGTGCCAGCAGTTTTCGTCCCGGTAGAGGATTCTACGAGCAGTACTTC. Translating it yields CASSFRPGRGFYEQYF.

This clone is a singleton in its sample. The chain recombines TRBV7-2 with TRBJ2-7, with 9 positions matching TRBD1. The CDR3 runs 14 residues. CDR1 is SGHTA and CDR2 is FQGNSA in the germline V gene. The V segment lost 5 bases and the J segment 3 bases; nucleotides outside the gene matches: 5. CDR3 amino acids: CASSTGTGSYEQYF. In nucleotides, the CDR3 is TGTGCCAGCAGCACCGGGACAGGGAGCTACGAGCAGTACTTC.

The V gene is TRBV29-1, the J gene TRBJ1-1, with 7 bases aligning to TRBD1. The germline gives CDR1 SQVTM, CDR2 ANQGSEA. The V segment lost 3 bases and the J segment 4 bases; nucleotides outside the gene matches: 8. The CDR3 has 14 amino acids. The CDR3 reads CSVDPGTVSTEAFF. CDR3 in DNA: TGCAGCGTTGATCCTGGGACAGTATCCACTGAAGCTTTCTTT.

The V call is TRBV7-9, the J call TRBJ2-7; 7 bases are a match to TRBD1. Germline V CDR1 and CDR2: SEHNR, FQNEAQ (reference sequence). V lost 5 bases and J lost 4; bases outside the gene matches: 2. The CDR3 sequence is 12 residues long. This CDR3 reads CASSQQGYEQYF. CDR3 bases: TGTGCCAGCAGCCAACAGGGGTACGAGCAGTACTTC. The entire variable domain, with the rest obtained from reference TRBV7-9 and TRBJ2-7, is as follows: DTGVSQNPRHKITKRGQNVTFRCDPISEHNRLYWYRQTLGQGPEFLTYFQNEAQLEKSRLLSDRFSAERPKGSFSTLEIQRTEQGDSAMYLCASSQQGYEQYFGPGTRLTVT.

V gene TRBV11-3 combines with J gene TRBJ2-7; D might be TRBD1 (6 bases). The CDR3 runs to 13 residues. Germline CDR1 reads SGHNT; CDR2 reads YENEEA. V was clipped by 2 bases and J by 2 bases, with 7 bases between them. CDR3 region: CASSLSGAYEQYF. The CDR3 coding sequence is TGTGCCAGCAGCTTATCAGGGGCCTACGAGCAGTACTTC.

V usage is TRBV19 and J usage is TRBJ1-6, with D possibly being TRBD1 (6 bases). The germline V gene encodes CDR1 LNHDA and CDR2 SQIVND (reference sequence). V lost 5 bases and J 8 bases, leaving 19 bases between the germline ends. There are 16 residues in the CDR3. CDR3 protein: CASSPEAGVGDSPLHF. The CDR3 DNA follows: TGTGCCAGTAGTCCCGAGGCAGGGGTCGGGGATTCACCCCTCCACTTT.

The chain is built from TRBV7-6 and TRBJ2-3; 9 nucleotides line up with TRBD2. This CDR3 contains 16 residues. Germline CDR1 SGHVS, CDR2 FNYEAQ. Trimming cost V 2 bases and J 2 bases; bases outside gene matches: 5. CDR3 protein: CASSLPRGGDTDTQYF. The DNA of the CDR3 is TGTGCCAGCAGCTTACCGCGGGGGGGGGACACAGATACGCAGTATTTT.

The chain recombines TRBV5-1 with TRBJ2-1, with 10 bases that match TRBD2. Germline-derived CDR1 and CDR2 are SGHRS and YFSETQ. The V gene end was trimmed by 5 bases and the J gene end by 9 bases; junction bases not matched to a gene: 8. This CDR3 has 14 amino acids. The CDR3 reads CASSTAGGHAEQFF. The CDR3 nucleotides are TGCGCCAGCAGTACAGCGGGGGGGCATGCTGAGCAGTTCTTC. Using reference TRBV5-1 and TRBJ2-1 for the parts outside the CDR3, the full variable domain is KAGVTQTPRYLIKTRGQQVTLSCSPISGHRSVSWYQQTPGQGLQFLFEYFSETQRNKGNFPGRFSGRQFSNSRSEMNVSTLELGDSALYLCASSTAGGHAEQFFGPGTRLTVL.

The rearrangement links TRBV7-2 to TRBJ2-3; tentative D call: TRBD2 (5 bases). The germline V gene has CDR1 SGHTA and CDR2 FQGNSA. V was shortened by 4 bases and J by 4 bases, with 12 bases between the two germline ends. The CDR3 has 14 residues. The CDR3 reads CASSSRELADTQYF. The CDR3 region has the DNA TGTGCCAGCAGCTCCCGGGAACTCGCAGATACGCAGTATTTT.

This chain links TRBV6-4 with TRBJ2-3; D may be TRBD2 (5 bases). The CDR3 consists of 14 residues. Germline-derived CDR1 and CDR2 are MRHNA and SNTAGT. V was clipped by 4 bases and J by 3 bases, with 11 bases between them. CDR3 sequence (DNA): TGTGCCAGCAGTGCACTAGGAGATACAGATACGCAGTATTTT. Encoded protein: CASSALGDTDTQYF.

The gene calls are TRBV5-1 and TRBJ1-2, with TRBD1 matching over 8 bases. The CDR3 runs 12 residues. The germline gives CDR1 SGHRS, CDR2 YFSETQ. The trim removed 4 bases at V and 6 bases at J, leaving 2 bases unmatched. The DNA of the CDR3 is TGCGCCAGCAGCGGGGACAGGAATGGCTACACCTTC. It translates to CASSGDRNGYTF.

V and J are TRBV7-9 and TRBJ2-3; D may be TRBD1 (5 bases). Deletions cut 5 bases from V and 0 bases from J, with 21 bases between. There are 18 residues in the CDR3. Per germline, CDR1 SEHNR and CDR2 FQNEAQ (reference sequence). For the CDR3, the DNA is TGTGCCAGCAGCCCCCCTTACCTCCACAGGAGTAGCACAGATACGCAGTATTTT. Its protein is CASSPPYLHRSSTDTQYF. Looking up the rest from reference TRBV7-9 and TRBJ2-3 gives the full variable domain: DTGVSQNPRHKITKRGQNVTFRCDPISEHNRLYWYRQTLGQGPEFLTYFQNEAQLEKSRLLSDRFSAERPKGSFSTLEIQRTEQGDSAMYLCASSPPYLHRSSTDTQYFGPGTRLTVL.

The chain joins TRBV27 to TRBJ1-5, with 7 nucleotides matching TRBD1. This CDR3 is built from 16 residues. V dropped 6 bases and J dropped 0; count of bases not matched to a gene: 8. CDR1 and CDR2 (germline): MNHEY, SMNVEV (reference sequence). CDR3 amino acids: CASSHGQVVSNQPQHF. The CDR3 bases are TGTGCCAGCAGCCACGGACAGGTTGTTAGCAATCAGCCCCAGCATTTT.

The CDR3 DNA follows: TGTGCCAGCAGCCCTGACCTTATGGTGAGGTCACCCCTCCACTTT. Its protein product is CASSPDLMVRSPLHF. This chain connects TRBV7-9 to TRBJ1-6; D remains ambiguous. The V end was cut by 5 bases, the J end by 10 bases, with 18 bases between. In germline, CDR1 is SEHNR, CDR2 FQNEAQ (reference sequence). The CDR3 length is 15 residues. The complete variable domain, with remaining parts taken from reference TRBV7-9 and TRBJ1-6, reads DTGVSQNPRHKITKRGQNVTFRCDPISEHNRLYWYRQTLGQGPEFLTYFQNEAQLEKSRLLSDRFSAERPKGSFSTLEIQRTEQGDSAMYLCASSPDLMVRSPLHFGNGTRLTVT.

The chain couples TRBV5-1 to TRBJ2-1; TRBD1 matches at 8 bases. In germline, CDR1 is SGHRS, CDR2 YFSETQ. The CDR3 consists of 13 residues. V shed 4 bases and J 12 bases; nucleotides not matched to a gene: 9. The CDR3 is CASSALTGTGQFF. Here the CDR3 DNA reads TGCGCCAGCAGCGCGTTGACCGGGACAGGGCAGTTCTTC.

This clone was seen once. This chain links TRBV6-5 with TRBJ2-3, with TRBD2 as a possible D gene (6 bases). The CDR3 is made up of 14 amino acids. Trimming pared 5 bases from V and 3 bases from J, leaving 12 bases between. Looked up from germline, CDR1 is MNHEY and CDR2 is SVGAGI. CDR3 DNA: TGTGCCAGCAGTCAACGGGAGACGACAGATACGCAGTATTTT. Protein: CASSQRETTDTQYF.

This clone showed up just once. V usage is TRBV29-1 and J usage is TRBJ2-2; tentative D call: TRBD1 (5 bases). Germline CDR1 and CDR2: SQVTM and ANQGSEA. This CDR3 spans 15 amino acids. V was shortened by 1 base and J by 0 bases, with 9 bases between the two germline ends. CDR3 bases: TGCAGCGTTGAAGGGGTCAGGGCGAACACCGGGGAGCTGTTTTTT. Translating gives CSVEGVRANTGELFF.

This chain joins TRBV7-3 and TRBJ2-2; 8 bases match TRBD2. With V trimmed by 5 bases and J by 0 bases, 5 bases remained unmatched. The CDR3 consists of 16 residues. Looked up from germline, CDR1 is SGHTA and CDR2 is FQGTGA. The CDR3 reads CASSPSGGPNTGELFF. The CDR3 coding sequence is TGTGCCAGCAGCCCATCGGGGGGGCCGAACACCGGGGAGCTGTTTTTT.

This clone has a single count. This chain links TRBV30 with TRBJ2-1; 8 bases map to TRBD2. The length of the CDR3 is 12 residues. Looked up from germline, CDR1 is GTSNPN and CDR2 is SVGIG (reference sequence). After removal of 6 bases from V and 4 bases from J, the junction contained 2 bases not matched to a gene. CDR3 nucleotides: TGTGCCTGCGGGGGGGGATACAATGAGCAGTTCTTC. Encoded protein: CACGGGYNEQFF.